This T cell receptor (beta chain) was recovered during a study of blood T cells in healthy people across ages. This clonotype was seen many times. A J-beta primer mix and a sample-barcoded 5' primer were used in a second PCR of roughly 7 to 12 cycles. Via MiXCR, TCRdb re-called the 5' RACE reads, giving one row per CDR3 protein. The profile shows around 900,000 distinct CDR3 sequences, about 28% of them singletons. Germline values: CDR1 SGHTA, CDR2 FQGNSA. V was shortened by 5 bases and J by 5 bases, with 14 bases between the two germline ends. This CDR3 is 14 amino acids long. The source of this sequence is a woman at least 80 years old in good health. V gene TRBV7-2 combines with J gene TRBJ2-3, with a possible D match to TRBD1 (6 bases). Sequencing was performed on blood. Written as DNA, the CDR3 is TGTGCCAGCAGCCCCGGGACAAGACAAGATACGCAGTATTTT. Protein: CASSPGTRQDTQYF.